Detailed here is one T cell receptor beta chain. Its antigen is still unknown. This record comes from a study of shared clonotypes between healthy human individuals. Across the whole study: Per donor, three plates held CD4 naive cells, three held CD4 memory, two held CD8 naive and one held CD8 memory. Study conclusions and caveats: Lower generation probabilities were found for non-shared clonotypes than for those shared by all four donors.

Those who donated, Caucasian adults without exception, all lived in Nashville, Tennessee. The authors ran the assay at deep level. The table came from immunoSEQ multiplex PCR; TCRdb's copy has only in-frame clones and leaves some out. The sample includes 300,000 to 400,000 clones, less than 85% seen only once; the top ten take 10%. V was clipped by 0 bases and J by 3 bases; unmatched bases: 6. The germline gives CDR1 SQVTM, CDR2 ANQGSEA. This CDR3 region has 15 residues. The source is a young man in good health. The rearrangement links TRBV29-1 to TRBJ2-7, with 9 bases lining up with TRBD2. Sequencing input: memory CD4+ T cells sorted from blood. As to subset: CD45RA-negative fraction. In nucleotides, the CDR3 is TGCAGCGTTGAAGATCGGCTAGCGGGAAGCTACGAGCAGTACTTC. Translated, it gives CSVEDRLAGSYEQYF.